A selection of T cell receptor beta chains follows, all from one sample in a study of radiation and T cells in renal cell carcinoma. Measured with immunoSEQ multiplex PCR; TCRdb has only the in-frame clones, and not every one. The sample contains 150,000 to 190,000 clones, roughly 89% of which appear only once. This material consisted of blood, taken from a patient whose treatment included radiotherapy and nephrectomy. These receptors were obtained from a woman aged 50 to 65 with renal cell carcinoma. The CDR3 runs from the conserved cysteine through the conserved F or W. The order of the fields is V gene, J gene, D gene, clone size, CDR3 protein, CDR3 DNA. A D gene is named only where the DNA matches it firmly. Clone size is given for some rows only: seen once, a few or many times, or a class if the clone is expanded.

v_call: TRBV9; j_call: TRBJ2-1; d_call: -; clone_size: -; cdr3_aa: CASSPRTASYNEQFF; cdr3_nt: TGTGCCAGCAGCCCCCGGACTGCTTCCTACAATGAGCAGTTCTTC
v_call: TRBV6-5; j_call: TRBJ1-2; d_call: -; clone_size: -; cdr3_aa: CASSFRDYGYTF; cdr3_nt: TGTGCCAGCAGTTTCCGGGACTATGGCTACACCTTC
v_call: TRBV5-8; j_call: TRBJ1-5; d_call: TRBD1; clone_size: -; cdr3_aa: CASSPGQGPSNQPQHF; cdr3_nt: TGTGCCAGCAGCCCAGGACAGGGACCCAGCAATCAGCCCCAGCATTTT
v_call: TRBV6-1; j_call: TRBJ2-2; d_call: TRBD1; clone_size: -; cdr3_aa: CASSSRQGAGGELFF; cdr3_nt: TGTGCCAGCAGTAGTCGACAGGGGGCTGGCGGGGAGCTGTTTTTT
v_call: TRBV6-1; j_call: TRBJ1-1; d_call: -; clone_size: -; cdr3_aa: CASSTTVAGDEGAFF; cdr3_nt: TGTGCCAGCAGCACGACAGTAGCCGGGGATGAAGGAGCTTTCTTT
v_call: TRBV9; j_call: TRBJ1-1; d_call: TRBD1; clone_size: -; cdr3_aa: CASSSIRDRGATEAFF; cdr3_nt: TGTGCCAGCAGCTCCATCCGGGACAGGGGTGCGACTGAAGCTTTCTTT
v_call: TRBV7-9; j_call: TRBJ2-3; d_call: TRBD1; clone_size: -; cdr3_aa: CASNFDRVRPDTQYF; cdr3_nt: TGTGCCAGCAACTTCGACAGGGTACGGCCAGATACGCAGTATTTT
v_call: TRBV5-1; j_call: TRBJ2-5; d_call: -; clone_size: -; cdr3_aa: CASSLMGSGETQYF; cdr3_nt: TGCGCCAGCAGTCTGATGGGGTCGGGAGAGACCCAGTACTTC
v_call: TRBV7-2; j_call: TRBJ2-1; d_call: -; clone_size: -; cdr3_aa: CASSRPGGGPYNEQFF; cdr3_nt: TGTGCCAGCAGCCGGCCTGGGGGGGGCCCCTACAATGAGCAGTTCTTC
v_call: TRBV6-1; j_call: TRBJ2-6; d_call: TRBD1; clone_size: -; cdr3_aa: CASSEVAGGGGANVLTF; cdr3_nt: TGTGCCAGCAGTGAAGTGGCAGGGGGCGGTGGGGCCAACGTCCTGACTTTC
v_call: TRBV6-5; j_call: TRBJ1-6; d_call: -; clone_size: -; cdr3_aa: CASSLRGPYNSPLHF; cdr3_nt: TGTGCCAGCAGTCTGAGGGGCCCATATAATTCACCCCTCCACTTT
v_call: TRBV6-5; j_call: TRBJ1-1; d_call: TRBD1; clone_size: few; cdr3_aa: CAARQGTEAFF; cdr3_nt: TGTGCTGCTAGACAGGGTACTGAAGCTTTCTTT
v_call: TRBV11-2; j_call: TRBJ1-2; d_call: TRBD1; clone_size: -; cdr3_aa: CASSLGTGRDGYTF; cdr3_nt: TGTGCCAGCAGCTTAGGGACAGGGAGGGATGGCTACACCTTC
v_call: TRBV6-4; j_call: TRBJ2-1; d_call: -; clone_size: -; cdr3_aa: CASSDSVGQGNEQFF; cdr3_nt: TGTGCCAGCAGTGACTCGGTAGGGCAGGGCAATGAGCAGTTCTTC
v_call: TRBV16; j_call: TRBJ2-7; d_call: -; clone_size: -; cdr3_aa: CASSPWTGNYEQYF; cdr3_nt: TGTGCCAGCAGCCCCTGGACGGGAAACTACGAGCAGTACTTC